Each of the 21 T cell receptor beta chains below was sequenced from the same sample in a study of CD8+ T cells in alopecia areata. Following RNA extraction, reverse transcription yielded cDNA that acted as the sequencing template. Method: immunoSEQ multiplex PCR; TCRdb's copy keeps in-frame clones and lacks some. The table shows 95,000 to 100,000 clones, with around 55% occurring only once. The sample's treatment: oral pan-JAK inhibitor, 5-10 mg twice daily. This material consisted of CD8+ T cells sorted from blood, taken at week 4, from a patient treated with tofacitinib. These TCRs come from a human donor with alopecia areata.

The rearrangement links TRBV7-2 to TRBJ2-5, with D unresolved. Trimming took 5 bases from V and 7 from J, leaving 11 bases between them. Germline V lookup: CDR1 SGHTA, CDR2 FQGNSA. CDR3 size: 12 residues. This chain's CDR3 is CASSQTPGTQYF. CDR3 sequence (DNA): TGTGCCAGCAGCCAAACCCCGGGGACCCAGTACTTC. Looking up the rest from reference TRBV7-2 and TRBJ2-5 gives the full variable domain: GAGVSQSPSNKVTEKGKDVELRCDPISGHTALYWYRQSLGQGLEFLIYFQGNSAPDKSGLPSDRFSAERTGGSVSTLTIQRTQQEDSAVYLCASSQTPGTQYFGPGTRLLVL.

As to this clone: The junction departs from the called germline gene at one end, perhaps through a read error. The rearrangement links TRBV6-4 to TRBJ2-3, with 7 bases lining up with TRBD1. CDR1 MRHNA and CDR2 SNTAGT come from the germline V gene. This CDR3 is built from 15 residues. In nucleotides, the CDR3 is TGTGCCAGCAGTTACTCGACAGGGTCGTCAGATACGCAGTATTTT. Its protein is CASSYSTGSSDTQYF.

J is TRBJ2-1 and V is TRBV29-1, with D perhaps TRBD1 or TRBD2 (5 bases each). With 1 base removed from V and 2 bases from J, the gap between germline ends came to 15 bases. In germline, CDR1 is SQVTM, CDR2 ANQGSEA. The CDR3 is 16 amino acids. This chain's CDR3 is CSVEGLGDLTYNEQFF. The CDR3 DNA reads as TGCAGCGTTGAAGGTTTGGGGGACCTAACCTACAATGAGCAGTTCTTC.

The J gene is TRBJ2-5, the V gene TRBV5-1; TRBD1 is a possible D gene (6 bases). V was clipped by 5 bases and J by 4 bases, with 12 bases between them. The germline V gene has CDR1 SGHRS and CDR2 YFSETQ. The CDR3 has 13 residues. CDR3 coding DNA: TGCGCCAGCAGGGGGGCCTCGGGAGAGACCCAGTACTTC. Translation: CASRGASGETQYF.

CDR3 sequence reads: CASSLGRAYEQYF. In nucleotides, the CDR3 is TGTGCCAGCAGCTTGGGGCGCGCCTACGAGCAGTACTTC. V gene TRBV7-8 combines with J gene TRBJ2-7; D possibly corresponds to TRBD1 (5 bases). Germline-derived CDR1 and CDR2 are SGHVS and FQNEAQ. V was pared by 3 bases and J by 2 bases, with 8 bases between. The length of the CDR3 is 13 residues.

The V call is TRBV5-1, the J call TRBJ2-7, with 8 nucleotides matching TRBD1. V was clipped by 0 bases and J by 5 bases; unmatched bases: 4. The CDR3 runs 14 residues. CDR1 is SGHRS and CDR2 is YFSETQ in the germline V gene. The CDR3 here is CASSLDQGADEQYF. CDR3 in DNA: TGCGCCAGCAGCTTGGACCAGGGGGCCGACGAGCAGTACTTC.

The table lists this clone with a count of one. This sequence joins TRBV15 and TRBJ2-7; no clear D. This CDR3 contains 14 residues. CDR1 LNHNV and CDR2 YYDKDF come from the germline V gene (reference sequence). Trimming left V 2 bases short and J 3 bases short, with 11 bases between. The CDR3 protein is CATSRRRQDYEQYF. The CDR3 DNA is TGTGCCACCAGCAGAAGACGGCAAGACTACGAGCAGTACTTC.

CDR3 DNA sequence: TGCGCCAGCAGCCAAGTATCCGGGGGGAAATTCTACGAGCAGTACTTC. Translation gives CASSQVSGGKFYEQYF. This sequence joins TRBV4-1 and TRBJ2-7, with 7 positions matching TRBD2. The CDR3 sequence is 16 residues long. Losses at the gene ends were 1 base for V and 3 bases for J; bases not matched to a gene: 9. The germline V gene has CDR1 MGHRA and CDR2 YSYEKL.

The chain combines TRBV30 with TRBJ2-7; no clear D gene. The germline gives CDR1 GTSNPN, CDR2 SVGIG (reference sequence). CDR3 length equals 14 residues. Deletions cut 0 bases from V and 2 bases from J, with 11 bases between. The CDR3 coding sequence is TGTGCCTGGAGTGTAGCCGAGACACCCTACGAGCAGTACTTC. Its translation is CAWSVAETPYEQYF.

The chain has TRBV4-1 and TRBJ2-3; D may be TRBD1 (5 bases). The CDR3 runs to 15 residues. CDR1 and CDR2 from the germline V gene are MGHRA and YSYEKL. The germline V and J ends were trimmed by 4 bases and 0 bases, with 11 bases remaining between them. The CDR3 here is CASSPVRGSTDTQYF. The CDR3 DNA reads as TGCGCCAGCAGCCCTGTAAGGGGCAGCACAGATACGCAGTATTTT.

CDR3 sequence (DNA): TGTGCCAGCAGTGCTAGCCATGCGAACTACAATGAGCAGTTCTTC. Encoded protein: CASSASHANYNEQFF. The J gene is TRBJ2-1, the V gene TRBV6-5, with D perhaps TRBD2 (5 bases). Germline values: CDR1 MNHEY, CDR2 SVGAGI. The CDR3 spans 15 residues. V lost 5 bases and J lost 3, with 14 bases in between.

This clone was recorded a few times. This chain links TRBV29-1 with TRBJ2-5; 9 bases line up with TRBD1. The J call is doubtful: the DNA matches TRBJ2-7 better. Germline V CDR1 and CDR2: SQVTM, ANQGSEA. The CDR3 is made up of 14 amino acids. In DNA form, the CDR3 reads TGCAGCGTTGAAGATGAGGACAGGGGCTACGAGCAGTACTTC. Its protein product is CSVEDEDRGYEQYF.

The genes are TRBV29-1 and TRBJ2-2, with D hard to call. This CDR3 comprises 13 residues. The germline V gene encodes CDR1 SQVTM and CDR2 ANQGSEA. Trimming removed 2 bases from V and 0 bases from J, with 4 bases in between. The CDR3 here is CSVENANTGELFF. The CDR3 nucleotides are TGCAGCGTTGAAAATGCGAACACCGGGGAGCTGTTTTTT.

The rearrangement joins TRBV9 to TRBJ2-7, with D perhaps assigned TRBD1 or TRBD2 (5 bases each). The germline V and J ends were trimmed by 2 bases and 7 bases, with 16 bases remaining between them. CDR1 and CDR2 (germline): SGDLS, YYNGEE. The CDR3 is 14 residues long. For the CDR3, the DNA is TGTGCCAGCAGCGTCTCGCCCGGGGCGCCTGAGCAGTACTTC. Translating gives CASSVSPGAPEQYF.

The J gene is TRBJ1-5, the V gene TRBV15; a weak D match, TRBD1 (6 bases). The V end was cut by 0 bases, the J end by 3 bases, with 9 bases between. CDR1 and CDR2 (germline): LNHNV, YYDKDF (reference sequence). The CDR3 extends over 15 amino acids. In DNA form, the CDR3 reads TGTGCCACCAGCAGAGAGGACAGCTCCAATCAGCCCCAGCATTTT. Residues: CATSREDSSNQPQHF.

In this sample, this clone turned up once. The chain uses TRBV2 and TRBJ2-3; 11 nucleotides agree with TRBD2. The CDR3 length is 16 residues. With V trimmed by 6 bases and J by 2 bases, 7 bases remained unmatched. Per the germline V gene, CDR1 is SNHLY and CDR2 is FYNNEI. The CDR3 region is CASRETSGETTDTQYF. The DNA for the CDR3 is TGTGCCAGCAGGGAGACTAGCGGGGAGACCACAGATACGCAGTATTTT.

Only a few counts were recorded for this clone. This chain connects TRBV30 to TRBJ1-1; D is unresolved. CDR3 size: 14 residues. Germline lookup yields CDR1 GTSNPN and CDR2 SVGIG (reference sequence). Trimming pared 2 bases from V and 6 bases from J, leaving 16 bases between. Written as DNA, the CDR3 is TGTGCCTGGAGTCCAAACAGACCAGCCCCTGAAGCTTTCTTT. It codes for CAWSPNRPAPEAFF.

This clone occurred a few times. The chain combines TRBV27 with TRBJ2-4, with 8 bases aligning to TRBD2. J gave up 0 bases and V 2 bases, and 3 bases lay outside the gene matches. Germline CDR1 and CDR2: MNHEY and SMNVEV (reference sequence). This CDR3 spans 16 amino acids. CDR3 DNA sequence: TGTGCCAGCAGTTTACGGGGGGGGCTAGCCAAAAACATTCAGTACTTC. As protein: CASSLRGGLAKNIQYF.

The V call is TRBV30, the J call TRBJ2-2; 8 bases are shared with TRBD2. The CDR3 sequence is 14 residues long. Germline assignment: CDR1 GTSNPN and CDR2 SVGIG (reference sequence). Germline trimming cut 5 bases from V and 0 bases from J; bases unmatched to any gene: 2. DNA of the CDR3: TGTGCCTGGCAGGGACTAGCGAACACCGGGGAGCTGTTTTTT. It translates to CAWQGLANTGELFF.

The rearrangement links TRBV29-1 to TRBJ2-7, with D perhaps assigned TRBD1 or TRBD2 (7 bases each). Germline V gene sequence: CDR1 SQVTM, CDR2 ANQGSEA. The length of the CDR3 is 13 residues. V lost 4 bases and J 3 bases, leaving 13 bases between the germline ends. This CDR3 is CSVGQGGVYEQYF. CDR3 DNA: TGCAGCGTTGGACAGGGAGGGGTCTACGAGCAGTACTTC.

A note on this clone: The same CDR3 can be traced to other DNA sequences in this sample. The CDR3 reads CASSYSPGSTDTQYF. CDR3 sequence (DNA): TGTGCCAGCAGTTACTCTCCAGGAAGCACAGATACGCAGTATTTT. The rearrangement links TRBV6-5 to TRBJ2-3, with D unresolved. This CDR3 has 15 amino acids. Trimming took off 0 bases at V and 0 bases at J, with 7 bases between the two ends. The germline gives CDR1 MNHEY, CDR2 SVGAGI.